This T cell receptor (beta chain) is drawn from a study of cytomegalovirus exposure and HLA in healthy donors. For the study at large: Prior work identified under 130 million unique TCR beta sequences in 190 million or so T cells. An early data release held around 80 million unique TCRs from HLA-typed donors.

This CDR3 has 15 residues. V lost 3 bases, J lost 3 bases, and 15 bases lay in between. In germline, CDR1 is SGHTA, CDR2 FQGNSA. This clone has a handful of counts. The antigen is not known. Study-level points and caveats: A prior analysis recorded that most TCR beta V segments were productive about 87% or about 30% of the time. TCR beta chain V- and J-gene trimming was linked, in a later analysis, to a missense variant in DCLRE1C.

In the PCR, 60 Vbeta and 13 Jbeta primers were used. The assay was immunoSEQ multiplex PCR, and TCRdb's table has in-frame clones only and misses some. The table includes 60,000 to 70,000 clones, around 80% detected once. The V and J genes are TRBV7-2 and TRBJ2-7; a possible D gene is TRBD2 (5 bases). The receptor comes from a woman between 25 and 40 years old in good health and CMV-seronegative. Material: PBMCs. CDR3 nucleotide sequence: TGTGCCAGCAGCTTCATAGCAGGTGGAGGCTACGAGCAGTACTTC. It specifies CASSFIAGGGYEQYF.